The clone carrying this TCR beta chain was observed a few times. Under the authors' procedure: Reference gene primers were amplified, and this amplification served to estimate nucleated cell counts. Using immunoSEQ multiplex PCR, the repertoire was profiled, and TCRdb retains in-frame clones only, with some absent. V and J calls and clone size are given by that table; D and trimming were obtained from the DNA. This table has some 150,000 clones, around three quarters appearing once. These data originate in a study of blood T cell repertoires in COVID-19. As for the study in general: Material from acute and convalescent COVID-19 was sourced from the United States, Italy and Spain. T cells, B-cell-depleted T cells, or PBMCs supplied cDNA or gDNA.

CDR1 is LGHNT, CDR2 FRNRAP, per germline. V lost 1 base, J lost 5 bases, and 5 bases lay in between. There are 12 residues in the CDR3. The chain employs TRBV12-5 and TRBJ1-2, with D hard to call. This clonotype was obtained from a man aged 80 or over with acute or convalescent COVID-19. The sample was peripheral blood. This CDR3 reads CASGLDGYGYTF. CDR3 bases: TGTGCTAGTGGTTTGGACGGGTATGGCTACACCTTC.